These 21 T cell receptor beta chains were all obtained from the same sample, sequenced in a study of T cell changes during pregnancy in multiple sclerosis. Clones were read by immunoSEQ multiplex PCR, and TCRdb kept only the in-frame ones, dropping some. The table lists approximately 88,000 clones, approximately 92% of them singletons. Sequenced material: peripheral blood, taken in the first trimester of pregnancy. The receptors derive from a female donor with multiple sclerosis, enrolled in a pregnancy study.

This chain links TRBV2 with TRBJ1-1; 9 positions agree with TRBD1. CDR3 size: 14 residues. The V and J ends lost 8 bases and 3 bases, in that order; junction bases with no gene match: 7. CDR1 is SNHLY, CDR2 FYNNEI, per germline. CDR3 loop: CASLSGQGYTEAFF. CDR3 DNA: TGTGCCAGCCTGTCGGGACAGGGATACACTGAAGCTTTCTTT. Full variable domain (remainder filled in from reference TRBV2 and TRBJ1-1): EPEVTQTPSHQVTQMGQEVILRCVPISNHLYFYWYRQILGQKVEFLVSFYNNEISEKSEIFDDQFSVERPDGSNFTLKIRSTKLEDSAMYFCASLSGQGYTEAFFGQGTRLTVV.

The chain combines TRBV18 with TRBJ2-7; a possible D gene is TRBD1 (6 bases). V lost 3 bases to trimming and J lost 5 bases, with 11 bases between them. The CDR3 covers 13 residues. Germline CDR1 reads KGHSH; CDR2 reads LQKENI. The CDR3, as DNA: TGTGCCAGCTCACCCAGGGGTACGGACGAGCAGTACTTC. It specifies CASSPRGTDEQYF.

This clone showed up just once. The CDR3 nucleotides read TGTGCCAGCAGCCTCCAACAGGGCTACAATGAGCAGTTCTTC. The encoded protein is CASSLQQGYNEQFF. The V gene is TRBV7-6, the J gene TRBJ2-1; D is perhaps TRBD1 (6 bases). V was pared by 5 bases and J by 3 bases, with 11 bases between. From germline, CDR1 is SGHVS and CDR2 FNYEAQ. The CDR3 extends over 14 amino acids.

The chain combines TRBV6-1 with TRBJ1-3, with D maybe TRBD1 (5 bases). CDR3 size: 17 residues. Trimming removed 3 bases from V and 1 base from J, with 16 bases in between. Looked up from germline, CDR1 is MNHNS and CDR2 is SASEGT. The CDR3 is CASSEGWAGRSGNTIYF. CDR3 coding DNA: TGTGCCAGCAGTGAGGGGTGGGCAGGGAGGTCTGGAAACACCATATATTTT.

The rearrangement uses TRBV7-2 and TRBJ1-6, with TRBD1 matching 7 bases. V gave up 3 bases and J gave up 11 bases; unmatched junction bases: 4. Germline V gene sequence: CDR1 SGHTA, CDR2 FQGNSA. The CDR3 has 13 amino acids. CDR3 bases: TGTGCCAGCAGCTTCGACAGGGTGCCACCCCTCCACTTT. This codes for CASSFDRVPPLHF.

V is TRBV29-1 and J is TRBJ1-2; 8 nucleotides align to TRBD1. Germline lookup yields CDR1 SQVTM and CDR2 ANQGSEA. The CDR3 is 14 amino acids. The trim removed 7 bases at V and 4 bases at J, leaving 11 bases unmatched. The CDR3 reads CSAAGDRGSYGYTF. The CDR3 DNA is TGCAGCGCGGCGGGCGACAGGGGAAGCTATGGCTACACCTTC.

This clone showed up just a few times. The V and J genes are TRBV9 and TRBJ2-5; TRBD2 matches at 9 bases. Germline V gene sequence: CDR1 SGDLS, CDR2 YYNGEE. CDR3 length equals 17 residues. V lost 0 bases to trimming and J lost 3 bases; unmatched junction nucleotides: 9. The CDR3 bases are TGTGCCAGCAGCGTAGCCCCAGCGGGGGGAAGGGAAGAGACCCAGTACTTC. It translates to CASSVAPAGGREETQYF.

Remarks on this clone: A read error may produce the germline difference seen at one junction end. The CDR3 loop reads CASSLAPRSRNTEAFF. DNA for the CDR3: TGTGCTAGCAGCTTAGCGCCCCGGTCCCGAAACACTGAAGCTTTCTTT. The chain combines TRBV7-7 with TRBJ1-1; D not resolved. The CDR3 is made up of 16 amino acids. The germline V gene has CDR1 SSHAT and CDR2 FNYEAQ (reference sequence).

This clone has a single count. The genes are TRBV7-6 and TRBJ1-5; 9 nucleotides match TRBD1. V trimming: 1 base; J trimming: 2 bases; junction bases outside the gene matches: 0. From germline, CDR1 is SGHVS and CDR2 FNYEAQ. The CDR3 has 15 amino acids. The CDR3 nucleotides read TGTGCCAGCAGCTTAGGGGACAGGGGCAATCAGCCCCAGCATTTT. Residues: CASSLGDRGNQPQHF. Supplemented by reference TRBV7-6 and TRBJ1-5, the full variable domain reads GAGVSQSPRYKVTKRGQDVALRCDPISGHVSLYWYRQALGQGPEFLTYFNYEAQQDKSGLPNDRFSAERPEGSISTLTIQRTEQRDSAMYRCASSLGDRGNQPQHFGDGTRLSIL.

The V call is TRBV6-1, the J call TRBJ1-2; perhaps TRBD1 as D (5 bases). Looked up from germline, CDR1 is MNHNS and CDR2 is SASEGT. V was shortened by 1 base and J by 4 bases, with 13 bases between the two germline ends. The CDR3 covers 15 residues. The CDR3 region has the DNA TGTGCCAGCAGTGAAGACTCCTTCGACAGCTATGGCTACACCTTC. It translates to CASSEDSFDSYGYTF.

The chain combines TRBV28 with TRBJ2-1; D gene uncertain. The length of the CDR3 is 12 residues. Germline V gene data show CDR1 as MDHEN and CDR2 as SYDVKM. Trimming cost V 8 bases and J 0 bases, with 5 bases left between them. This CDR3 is CASRISYNEQFF. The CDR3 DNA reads TGTGCCAGCCGTATCTCCTACAATGAGCAGTTCTTC.

CDR3 nucleotide sequence: TGTGCCAGCGGAGCGTCTTTGAGCTCCTACAATGAGCAGTTCTTC. It is translated as CASGASLSSYNEQFF. The V and J genes are TRBV27 and TRBJ2-1; no reliable D call. Per the germline V gene, CDR1 is MNHEY and CDR2 is SMNVEV (reference sequence). This CDR3 region has 15 residues. V lost 8 bases, J lost 0 bases, and 14 bases lay in between.

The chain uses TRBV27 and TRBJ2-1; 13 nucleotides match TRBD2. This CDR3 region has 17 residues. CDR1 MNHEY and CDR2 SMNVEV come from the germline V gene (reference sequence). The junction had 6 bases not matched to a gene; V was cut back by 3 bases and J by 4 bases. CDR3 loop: CASSFLTSGGRYNEQFF. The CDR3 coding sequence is TGTGCCAGCAGTTTCTTGACTAGCGGGGGGAGGTACAATGAGCAGTTCTTC.

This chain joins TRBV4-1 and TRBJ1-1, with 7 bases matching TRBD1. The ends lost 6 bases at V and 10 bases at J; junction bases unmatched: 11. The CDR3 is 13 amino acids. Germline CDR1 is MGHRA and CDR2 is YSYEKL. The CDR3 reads CASRTNRGSVAFF. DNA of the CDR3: TGCGCCAGCAGGACTAACAGGGGCTCGGTAGCTTTCTTT.

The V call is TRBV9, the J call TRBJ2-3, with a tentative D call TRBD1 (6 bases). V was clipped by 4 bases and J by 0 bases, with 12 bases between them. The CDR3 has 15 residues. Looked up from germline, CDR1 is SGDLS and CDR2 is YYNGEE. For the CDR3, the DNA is TGTGCCAGCAGCCTCGGACAGATGAGCACAGATACGCAGTATTTT. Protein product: CASSLGQMSTDTQYF.

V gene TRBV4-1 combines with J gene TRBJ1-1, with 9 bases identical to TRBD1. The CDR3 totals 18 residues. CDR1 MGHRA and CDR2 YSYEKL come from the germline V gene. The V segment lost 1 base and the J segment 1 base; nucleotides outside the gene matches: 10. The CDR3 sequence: CASSQASDRGGRNTEAFF. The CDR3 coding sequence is TGCGCCAGCAGCCAAGCCTCGGACAGGGGAGGAAGGAACACTGAAGCTTTCTTT.

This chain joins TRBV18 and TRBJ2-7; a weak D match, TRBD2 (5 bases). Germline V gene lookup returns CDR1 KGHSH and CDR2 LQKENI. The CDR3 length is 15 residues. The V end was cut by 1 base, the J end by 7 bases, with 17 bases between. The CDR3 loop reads CASSPLGVSSGEQYF. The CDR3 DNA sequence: TGTGCCAGCTCACCACTCGGAGTCTCCTCGGGGGAGCAGTACTTC.

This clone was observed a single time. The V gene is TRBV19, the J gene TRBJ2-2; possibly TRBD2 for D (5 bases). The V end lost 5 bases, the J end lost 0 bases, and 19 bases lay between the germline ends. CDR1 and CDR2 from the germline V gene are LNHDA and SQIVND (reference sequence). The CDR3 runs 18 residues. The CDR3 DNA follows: TGTGCCAGTAGTCCCCGGGGTGAGACATTCGCGAACACCGGGGAGCTGTTTTTT. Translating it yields CASSPRGETFANTGELFF.

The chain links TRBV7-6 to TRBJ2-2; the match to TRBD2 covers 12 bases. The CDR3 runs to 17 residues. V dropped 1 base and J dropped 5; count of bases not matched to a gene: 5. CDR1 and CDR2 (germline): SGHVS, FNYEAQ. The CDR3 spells CASSLGTSGVPTGELFF. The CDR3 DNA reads TGTGCCAGCAGCTTAGGGACTAGCGGGGTACCGACCGGGGAGCTGTTTTTT.

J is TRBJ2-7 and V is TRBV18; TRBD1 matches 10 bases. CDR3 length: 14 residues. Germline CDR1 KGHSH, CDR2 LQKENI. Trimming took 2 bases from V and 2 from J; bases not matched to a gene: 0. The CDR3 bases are TGTGCCAGCTCACCAGGACAGGGGGCCTACGAGCAGTACTTC. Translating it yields CASSPGQGAYEQYF.

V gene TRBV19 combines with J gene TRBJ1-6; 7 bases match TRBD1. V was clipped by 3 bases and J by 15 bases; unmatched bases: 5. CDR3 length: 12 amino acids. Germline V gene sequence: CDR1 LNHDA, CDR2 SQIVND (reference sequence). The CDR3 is CASSIGQARLHF. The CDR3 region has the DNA TGTGCCAGTAGTATCGGACAGGCCCGCCTCCACTTT.